The next 21 T cell receptor beta chains were all read from a single sample in a study of blood T cell repertoires in COVID-19. TCRdb keeps only in-frame clones here, not all; method: immunoSEQ multiplex PCR. The data hold under 500,000 clones, with about 89% observed a single time. The material sequenced was peripheral blood. The source is a young woman with acute or convalescent COVID-19.

This clone appeared a few times. The DNA of the CDR3 is TGCGCCAGGGCAGGCCCCTTCATGAACACTGAAGCTTTCTTT. Amino acid sequence: CARAGPFMNTEAFF. J is TRBJ1-1 and V is TRBV23-1, with D unresolved. TRBV23-1 is annotated as an ORF whose role is uncertain. V gave up 9 bases and J gave up 0 bases, with 14 bases separating them. This CDR3 spans 14 amino acids.

The rearrangement uses TRBV5-1 and TRBJ2-7; 7 bases are a match to TRBD1. V gave up 5 bases and J gave up 3 bases; unmatched junction bases: 2. The CDR3 totals 12 residues. The germline V gene has CDR1 SGHRS and CDR2 YFSETQ. The CDR3 DNA follows: TGCGCCAGCAGTCGGGACAGCTACGAGCAGTACTTC. Translated, it gives CASSRDSYEQYF.

This clone was seen more than once but under ten times. The chain uses TRBV27 and TRBJ1-1, with 9 positions matching TRBD1. Germline lookup yields CDR1 MNHEY and CDR2 SMNVEV (reference sequence). V lost 4 bases and J lost 6; bases outside the gene matches: 3. The CDR3 runs to 13 residues. Here the CDR3 reads CASSWGDRAEAFF. The DNA for the CDR3 is TGTGCCAGCAGTTGGGGGGACAGGGCTGAAGCTTTCTTT.

This chain connects TRBV12-5 to TRBJ2-7; 8 bases are shared with TRBD1. The germline V gene encodes CDR1 LGHNT and CDR2 FRNRAP. The CDR3 has 15 amino acids. Unmatched junction bases numbered 6, after V lost 3 bases and J lost 2 bases. CDR3 amino acids: CASGFGQGAPYEQYF. The CDR3 coding sequence is TGTGCTAGTGGTTTCGGGCAGGGGGCTCCCTACGAGCAGTACTTC.

Written as DNA, the CDR3 is TGTGCCACCAGCATCCTGGGCCCCAATCAGCCCCAGCATTTT. Translating it yields CATSILGPNQPQHF. The chain links TRBV15 to TRBJ1-5; D ambiguous. The V end lost 4 bases, the J end lost 3 bases, and 10 bases lay between the germline ends. Germline CDR1 is LNHNV and CDR2 is YYDKDF (reference sequence). The CDR3 spans 14 residues.

This chain connects TRBV25-1 to TRBJ1-3, with D possibly TRBD1 on 5 matching bases. The CDR3 sequence is 12 residues long. Germline V gene sequence: CDR1 MGHDK, CDR2 SYGVNS. The V end was cut by 6 bases, the J end by 4 bases, with 7 bases between. The CDR3 bases are TGTGCCAGCAGGGGGCAAGGAAACACCATATATTTT. It specifies CASRGQGNTIYF.

V usage is TRBV5-1 and J usage is TRBJ2-7; 7 bases are shared with TRBD1. CDR1 is SGHRS and CDR2 is YFSETQ in the germline V gene. V was pared by 4 bases and J by 10 bases, with 20 bases of the junction left unmatched. The CDR3 contains 16 residues. DNA for the CDR3: TGCGCCAGCAGCCCTAAAACCGGGACAGCCGATCATGAACAGTACTTC. This sequence encodes CASSPKTGTADHEQYF.

This chain joins TRBV27 and TRBJ1-1, with 7 positions matching TRBD1. The ends lost 3 bases at V and 2 bases at J; junction bases unmatched: 18. Germline values: CDR1 MNHEY, CDR2 SMNVEV (reference sequence). The CDR3 is 19 residues long. The CDR3 DNA sequence: TGTGCCAGCAGTTTCCTATATTTGGTACAGGGGCGAAACAACACTGAAGCTTTCTTT. This codes for CASSFLYLVQGRNNTEAFF.

This chain links TRBV6-6 with TRBJ2-5, with TRBD2 matching over 8 bases. The CDR3 loop spans 15 amino acids. Germline lookup yields CDR1 MNHNY and CDR2 SVGAGI (reference sequence). With 2 bases clipped from V and 5 bases from J, the junction kept 7 bases outside the gene matches. This CDR3 reads CASSYRGGSYETQYF. DNA of the CDR3: TGTGCCAGCAGTTACCGCGGGGGGTCGTACGAGACCCAGTACTTC.

V is TRBV18 and J is TRBJ2-7, with D possibly matching TRBD2 (6 bases). In germline, CDR1 is KGHSH, CDR2 LQKENI. The CDR3 extends over 14 amino acids. V lost 4 bases and J 0 bases, leaving 10 bases between the germline ends. The CDR3 region has the DNA TGTGCCAGCTCACAGCTAGCGAACTCCTACGAGCAGTACTTC. Residues: CASSQLANSYEQYF.

The chain couples TRBV6-1 to TRBJ1-1; D ambiguous. Trimming cost V 1 base and J 5 bases, with 17 bases left between them. The CDR3 totals 16 residues. Germline V gene sequence: CDR1 MNHNS, CDR2 SASEGT. This chain's CDR3 is CASSEGVGRSATEAFF. For the CDR3, the DNA is TGTGCCAGCAGTGAAGGCGTTGGGAGGTCCGCTACTGAAGCTTTCTTT.

This chain uses TRBV14 with TRBJ2-1; no clear D gene. This CDR3 is built from 13 residues. Germline V CDR1 and CDR2: SGHDN, FVKESK. V was trimmed by 0 bases and J by 9 bases, leaving 9 bases between them. CDR3 bases: TGTGCCAGCAGCCAAGATCTGCGCATTGAGCAGTTCTTC. Residues: CASSQDLRIEQFF. The entire variable domain, with the rest obtained from reference TRBV14 and TRBJ2-1, is as follows: EAGVTQFPSHSVIEKGQTVTLRCDPISGHDNLYWYRRVMGKEIKFLLHFVKESKQDESGMPNNRFLAERTGGTYSTLKVQPAELEDSGVYFCASSQDLRIEQFFGPGTRLTVL.

This clone appeared a single time. V usage is TRBV2 and J usage is TRBJ1-1, with a weak D call TRBD1 (6 bases). The V end lost 8 bases, the J end lost 0 bases, and 19 bases lay between the germline ends. Germline CDR1 and CDR2: SNHLY and FYNNEI. There are 16 residues in the CDR3. The chain's CDR3 is CASERGARYMNTEAFF. Written as DNA, the CDR3 is TGTGCCAGCGAGCGGGGGGCACGTTACATGAACACTGAAGCTTTCTTT.

The J gene is TRBJ1-5, the V gene TRBV6-2 or TRBV6-3, with 8 bases fitting TRBD1. J was trimmed by 4 bases and V by 2 bases; bases with no gene match: 7. Germline CDR1 is MNHEY and CDR2 is SVGEGT. CDR3 size: 16 residues. CDR3 bases: TGTGCCAGCAGTTACAGCCGGACAGGGATTAATCAGCCCCAGCATTTT. This codes for CASSYSRTGINQPQHF.

The rearrangement links TRBV5-8 to TRBJ1-6; D gene ambiguous. The CDR3 sequence is 13 residues long. CDR1 and CDR2 from the germline V gene are SGHTS and YDEGEE. V shed 7 bases and J shed 10 bases, with 15 bases lying between them. This CDR3 is CASRGEGRSPLHF. The DNA of the CDR3 is TGTGCCAGCCGCGGGGAGGGTCGGTCACCCCTCCACTTT.

The V call is TRBV6-1, the J call TRBJ2-5; 9 nucleotides agree with TRBD1. Germline loops: CDR1 MNHNS, CDR2 SASEGT. The CDR3 is 15 residues long. The V segment lost 2 bases and the J segment 4 bases; nucleotides outside the gene matches: 5. The CDR3 here is CASSELQGATETQYF. CDR3 bases: TGTGCCAGCAGTGAATTACAGGGGGCAACAGAGACCCAGTACTTC.

The chain employs TRBV12-3 or TRBV12-4 and TRBJ2-1; the D is unclear. Trimming removed 3 bases at V and 6 bases at J, with 9 bases between. The CDR3 sequence is 13 residues long. The CDR3 protein is CASSFYPGNEQFF. The CDR3 DNA reads TGTGCCAGCAGTTTCTATCCCGGCAATGAGCAGTTCTTC.

This chain links TRBV11-2 with TRBJ2-2, with D possibly TRBD2 on 7 matching bases. This CDR3 region has 16 residues. From germline, CDR1 is SGHAT and CDR2 FQNNGV. V was trimmed by 4 bases and J by 9 bases, leaving 21 bases between them. CDR3 nucleotides: TGTGCCAGCAGCTCTAGCGGCAGGGGTCCAGGTCGGGAGCTGTTTTTT. It specifies CASSSSGRGPGRELFF.

V usage is TRBV2 and J usage is TRBJ1-5; D not certain. The CDR3 sequence is 13 residues long. CDR1 is SNHLY, CDR2 FYNNEI, per germline. Trimming removed 7 bases from V and 4 bases from J, with 11 bases in between. DNA of the CDR3: TGTGCCAGCATGTTGCAGTATAATCAGCCCCAGCATTTT. Translation: CASMLQYNQPQHF.

The CDR3 coding sequence is TGTGCCAGCAGCTTTGTGGGCGCTGGCTACACCTTC. It yields the protein CASSFVGAGYTF. The chain recombines TRBV5-6 with TRBJ1-2; D is unclear. Germline CDR1 SGHDT, CDR2 YYEEEE. This CDR3 is built from 12 residues. The V end was cut by 2 bases, the J end by 7 bases, with 9 bases between.

This rearrangement joins TRBV7-9 to TRBJ2-7; 10 nucleotides align to TRBD2. The CDR3 spans 16 residues. The germline gives CDR1 SEHNR, CDR2 FQNEAQ (reference sequence). V lost 4 bases and J lost 6; bases outside the gene matches: 12. The CDR3 loop is CASSSLMASGGGEQYF. The CDR3 nucleotides read TGTGCCAGCAGCTCGCTAATGGCTAGCGGGGGTGGCGAGCAGTACTTC.